This T cell receptor beta chain originates from a study of STAT3 mutations in large granular lymphocyte leukemia. Points on this clone: Its antigen is unidentified.

Study outcomes and limitations: Persisting codominant clonotypes may have hidden a small pathogenic clone. At least one immunodominant TCR beta clonotype appeared in every T-cell large granular lymphocyte leukemia patient. All newly emerging clones after therapy were STAT3 wild type.

From germline, CDR1 is SGHAT and CDR2 FQDESV (reference sequence). Trimming left V 2 bases short and J 3 bases short, with 16 bases between. The CDR3 is 16 amino acids. Each sample's TCRbeta library yielded on average roughly 42,000 productive templates. Sequencing used immunoSEQ multiplex PCR; TCRdb keeps in-frame clones, though not all of them. The sample carries more than 10,000 clones, roughly 88% recorded once. The chain carries TRBV11-1 and TRBJ1-2, with D maybe TRBD1 (6 bases). The sample comprised PBMCs. The TCR was taken from a human donor with T large granular lymphocyte leukemia. Some clones in this sample may be carry-over from other donors' samples. DNA of the CDR3: TGTGCCAGCAGCTTAAAAAGTGGACAGCTACACTATGGCTACACCTTC. Amino acid sequence: CASSLKSGQLHYGYTF.